Listed below are T cell receptor beta chains from one sample, sequenced in a study of cytomegalovirus exposure and HLA in healthy donors. Libraries were prepared by immunoSEQ multiplex PCR; TCRdb keeps only in-frame clonotypes and omits some of them. The repertoire holds some 130,000 clones, with around three quarters as singletons. Input material: PBMCs. The receptors stem from a man aged 25-45 years in good health and CMV-seronegative. The CDR3 runs from the conserved cysteine through the conserved F or W. The order of the fields is D gene, clone size, V gene, J gene, CDR3 DNA, CDR3 protein. A D gene is named only where the DNA matches it firmly. Not all rows give a size; the values are once, few, many and, for expanded clones, a class.

TRBD1	once	TRBV29-1	TRBJ2-5	TGCAGCGTTGAGTGGAGGGACAGGGGGCAAGAGACCCAGTACTTC	CSVEWRDRGQETQYF
NA	NA	TRBV6-6	TRBJ1-5	TGTGCCAGCAGTTACGGCCAGGGTGAAAATCAGCCCCAGCATTTT	CASSYGQGENQPQHF
NA	NA	TRBV7-9	TRBJ2-5	TGTGCCAGCAGCTGGGACTTCCAAGAGACCCAGTACTTC	CASSWDFQETQYF
NA	NA	TRBV4-3	TRBJ1-5	TGCGCCAGCAGCCAAGGGGCTTATAGCAATCAGCCCCAGCATTTT	CASSQGAYSNQPQHF
TRBD1	NA	TRBV6-5	TRBJ2-7	TGTGCCAGCAGTTACTTGGACAGGGCTAGCGAGCAGTACTTC	CASSYLDRASEQYF
NA	NA	TRBV27	TRBJ1-1	TGTGCCAGCAGTTTCCAGGGCTCGAACACTGAAGCTTTCTTT	CASSFQGSNTEAFF
TRBD1	NA	TRBV27	TRBJ1-4	TGTGCCAGCAGTTTAACAGGGGGCGCGAGGGAAAAACTGTTTTTT	CASSLTGGAREKLFF
NA	once	TRBV6-5	TRBJ1-1	TGTGCCAGCAGGACTCAGGCGGGTCGCTGGACTGAAGCTTTCTTT	CASRTQAGRWTEAFF
TRBD1	NA	TRBV5-4	TRBJ1-2	TGTGCCAGCAGCTTTAGGGACAGGGTTGGGGGCTACACCTTC	CASSFRDRVGGYTF
TRBD1	NA	TRBV7-9	TRBJ2-7	TGTGCCAGCAGCCCGGCCGGGACAGCCATCTACGAGCAGTACTTC	CASSPAGTAIYEQYF
NA	NA	TRBV6-5	TRBJ1-2	TGTGCCAGCAGTTACCGAGGAATTTCCCTCAGCTATGGCTACACCTTC	CASSYRGISLSYGYTF
NA	NA	TRBV14	TRBJ1-1	TGTGCCAGCAGCCAAGCCAACAGTTTCTCTGAAGCTTTCTTT	CASSQANSFSEAFF
NA	few	TRBV2	TRBJ2-5	TGTGCCAGCACTCGACTCTCAGAGACCCAGTACTTC	CASTRLSETQYF
NA	NA	TRBV18	TRBJ1-5	TGTGCCAGCTCTCAGGGCAGGGATCAGCCCCAGCATTTT	CASSQGRDQPQHF
NA	NA	TRBV5-1	TRBJ2-1	TGCGCCAGCAGCTTCGACACTGAGCAGTTCTTC	CASSFDTEQFF
TRBD1	once	TRBV30	TRBJ1-1	TGTGCCTGGAATCAGGGGGCCGACACTGAAGCTTTCTTT	CAWNQGADTEAFF
TRBD1	NA	TRBV19	TRBJ1-5	TGTGCCAGTAGATACAGGGGCGGTCCGAGCCAGCCCCAGCATTTT	CASRYRGGPSQPQHF
TRBD2	once	TRBV9	TRBJ2-1	TGTGCCAGCAGCGTTAGCGGGAGGGAGAATGAGCAGTTCTTC	CASSVSGRENEQFF
NA	NA	TRBV7-9	TRBJ1-4	TGTGCCAGCAGCTTAGGACAGCTCACCAATGAAAAACTGTTTTTT	CASSLGQLTNEKLFF
NA	NA	TRBV9	TRBJ1-1	TGTGCCAGCAGCGTGGACCTAAACAGGGACGAAGCTTTCTTT	CASSVDLNRDEAFF
NA	NA	TRBV5-1	TRBJ2-7	TGCGCCAGCAGCTTGGTCCCCAGGGACAATTCTTTCTACGAGCAGTACTTC	CASSLVPRDNSFYEQYF
NA	NA	TRBV27	TRBJ2-7	TGTGCCAGCAGAGATACAGGGCTGTCCTACGAGCAGTACTTC	CASRDTGLSYEQYF
NA	NA	TRBV19	TRBJ2-5	TGTGCCAGTAGTTCTCAGGACCTTGGGAGGGAGACCCAGTACTTC	CASSSQDLGRETQYF
NA	NA	TRBV6-5	TRBJ1-2	TGTGCCAGCAGTTTACAGGGTGGTGGCTACACCTTC	CASSLQGGGYTF
NA	NA	TRBV27	TRBJ2-1	TGTGCCAGCAGTGGCCAGGACTATACCTACAATGAGCAGTTCTTC	CASSGQDYTYNEQFF
TRBD1	few	TRBV30	TRBJ1-2	TGTGCCTGGAGCGCCGGGACAGATCATGGCTACACCTTC	CAWSAGTDHGYTF
TRBD1	few	TRBV18	TRBJ1-2	TGTGCCAGCTCACTAACCTATGAGCGGACAGGGGAACGGACCTCCTATGGCTACACCTTC	CASSLTYERTGERTSYGYTF
TRBD2	medium-sized	TRBV6-4	TRBJ2-1	TGTGCCAGCAGTGACGCGGGAGGGACCTACAATGAGCAGTTCTTC	CASSDAGGTYNEQFF
NA	once	TRBV6-5	TRBJ1-3	TGTGCCAGCAGTCCTGGGTACAGCTCTGGAAACACCATATATTTT	CASSPGYSSGNTIYF
NA	NA	TRBV6-5	TRBJ1-2	TGTGCCAGCAAAGAGGGGGGGTTCTATGGCTACACCTTC	CASKEGGFYGYTF
NA	few	TRBV19	TRBJ1-4	TGTGCCAGTAGTCCAGGTTGGCAGACGGAAAAACTGTTTTTT	CASSPGWQTEKLFF
NA	few	TRBV7-9	TRBJ1-1	TGTGCCAGCAGCTTACAACAGGGAGACACTGAAGCTTTCTTT	CASSLQQGDTEAFF
NA	NA	TRBV19	TRBJ1-1	TGTGCCAGTAGTATTGGGACAACGGAAGCTTTCTTT	CASSIGTTEAFF
TRBD2	NA	TRBV7-2	TRBJ2-2	TGTGCCAGCAGCCCGCGGGAGTTCGGCACCGGGGAGCTGTTTTTT	CASSPREFGTGELFF
NA	NA	TRBV27	TRBJ2-7	TGTGCCAGCAGTCAAGGAACAGGGAACTACGAGCAGTACTTC	CASSQGTGNYEQYF
NA	NA	TRBV25-1	TRBJ1-2	TGTGCCAGCAGTGAAACAGTTAACTATGGCTACACCTTC	CASSETVNYGYTF
NA	NA	TRBV6-5	TRBJ1-2	TGTGCCAGCAGTTACCGTACAGGAGACTATGGCTACACCTTC	CASSYRTGDYGYTF
NA	NA	TRBV7-9	TRBJ1-5	TGTGCCAGCAGCTTAGAGATCGGGACACCTAATCAGCCCCAGAATTTT	CASSLEIGTPNQPQNF
TRBD2	NA	TRBV10-1	TRBJ2-3	TGCGCCAGCAGTGAAAATACACTAGCGACTAGCACAGATACGCAGTATTTT	CASSENTLATSTDTQYF
NA	NA	TRBV6-1	TRBJ1-5	TGTGCCAGCACCTTACCCCAGGGAGCGGGTCAGCCCCAGCATTTT	CASTLPQGAGQPQHF
NA	NA	TRBV28	TRBJ2-7	TGTGCCAGCAGTTCCCCCTCCAGCGGACTCTCCTACGAGCAGTACTTC	CASSSPSSGLSYEQYF
NA	NA	TRBV29-1	TRBJ2-7	TGCAGCGTTGACCAGGGGGGCTACGAGCAGTACTTC	CSVDQGGYEQYF
NA	few	TRBV7-6	TRBJ2-7	TGTGCCAGCAGTTCCCCGGGTGGAAGCTCCTACGAGCAGTACTTC	CASSSPGGSSYEQYF
NA	NA	TRBV19	TRBJ2-1	TGTGCCAGTAGCTCGTGGGCCCTAAACAATGAGCAGTTCTTC	CASSSWALNNEQFF
NA	few	TRBV6-1	TRBJ2-7	TGTGCCAGCAGCTCCGGAGGTTACGAGCAGTACTTC	CASSSGGYEQYF
NA	NA	TRBV6-5	TRBJ1-2	TGTGCCAGCAGTTACTCTGGGGAGGTCTATGGCTACACCTTC	CASSYSGEVYGYTF
TRBD2	NA	TRBV4-3	TRBJ2-2	TGCGCCAGCAGCCAGCTCCTCCGGCTAGCGGGAGGGTACGGGGAGCTGTTTTTT	CASSQLLRLAGGYGELFF
NA	once	TRBV29-1	TRBJ2-7	TGCAGCGTTGAAAACGGCTACGAGCAGTACTTC	CSVENGYEQYF
NA	NA	TRBV5-1	TRBJ1-1	TGCGCCAGCAGCTTGCTGACAGACAACACTGAAGCTTTCTTT	CASSLLTDNTEAFF
NA	once	TRBV30	TRBJ2-1	TGTGCCTGGAGTGTAAGGGTCAGAGGGAGCTCCTACAATGAGCAGTTCTTC	CAWSVRVRGSSYNEQFF
NA	NA	TRBV11-3	TRBJ1-1	TGTGCCAGCAGCTTAGTCGGGGAATCTGAAGCTTTCTTT	CASSLVGESEAFF
TRBD2	NA	TRBV11-2	TRBJ2-1	TGTGCCAGCAGGGGACTAGCGGGACCGACCCACTCCTACAATGAGCAGTTCTTC	CASRGLAGPTHSYNEQFF
NA	NA	TRBV7-8	TRBJ2-1	TGTGCCAGCAGCTTAGCCCCCGAGCGGCGGTACAATGAGCAGTTCTTC	CASSLAPERRYNEQFF